A single sample gave rise to the 28 T cell receptor beta chains below, sequenced in a study of cytomegalovirus exposure and HLA in healthy donors. PCR employed 60 Vbeta and 13 Jbeta primers. TCRdb keeps only in-frame clones here, not all; method: immunoSEQ multiplex PCR. The sample records approximately 76,000 clones, roughly 73% being singletons. The sample was PBMCs. The source of these receptors is a woman aged 40 to 55 in good health and CMV-seropositive.

V gene TRBV5-6 combines with J gene TRBJ1-4; 7 nucleotides match TRBD1. Unmatched junction bases numbered 4, after V lost 3 bases and J lost 8 bases. This CDR3 comprises 13 residues. The germline V gene encodes CDR1 SGHDT and CDR2 YYEEEE. The CDR3 protein is CASSSGQLEKLFF. Here the CDR3 DNA reads TGTGCCAGCAGCTCGGGACAGCTGGAAAAACTGTTTTTT.

In this sample, this clone turned up a few times. The genes are TRBV10-2 and TRBJ2-7, with D possibly TRBD1 on 5 matching bases. The CDR3 is 13 residues long. Deletions cut 6 bases from V and 1 base from J, with 10 bases between. Germline CDR1 reads WSHSY; CDR2 reads SAAADI. CDR3 in amino acids: CASREQESYEQYF. DNA for the CDR3: TGCGCCAGCAGAGAACAGGAATCCTACGAGCAGTACTTC.

This chain connects TRBV19 to TRBJ2-2; possibly TRBD1 for D (5 bases). Germline assignment: CDR1 LNHDA and CDR2 SQIVND (reference sequence). The V gene lost 5 bases and the J gene lost 2 bases, with 12 bases spanning the gap. The CDR3 contains 15 residues. The CDR3 sequence: CASSVVQGNTGELFF. The CDR3 coding sequence is TGTGCCAGTAGTGTGGTTCAGGGTAACACCGGGGAGCTGTTTTTT.

The V call is TRBV9, the J call TRBJ2-7; D is perhaps TRBD1 (5 bases). V lost 10 bases, J lost 4 bases, and 18 bases lay in between. This CDR3 has 13 residues. The germline CDR1 and CDR2 sequences are SGDLS and YYNGEE. Written as DNA, the CDR3 is TGTGCCTCAGGGAACTCTAATCCTTACGAGCAGTACTTC. It translates to CASGNSNPYEQYF.

The CDR3 loop reads CASSLGQGEYEQYF. The CDR3 bases are TGCGCCAGCAGCTTGGGACAGGGGGAATACGAGCAGTACTTC. The chain recombines TRBV5-1 with TRBJ2-7; TRBD1 agrees at 9 bases. This CDR3 contains 14 residues. V trimming: 0 bases; J trimming: 4 bases; junction bases outside the gene matches: 2. CDR1 is SGHRS, CDR2 YFSETQ, per germline.

This clone has a handful of counts. The chain uses TRBV29-1 and TRBJ2-4; tentative D call: TRBD1 (5 bases). V shed 4 bases and J shed 7 bases, with 11 bases lying between them. Germline V gene lookup returns CDR1 SQVTM and CDR2 ANQGSEA. The CDR3 covers 12 residues. The CDR3 reads CSVGQGGNIQYF. As DNA, the CDR3 is TGCAGCGTTGGCCAGGGTGGGAACATTCAGTACTTC.

The chain recombines TRBV29-1 with TRBJ2-5; D uncertain. The germline CDR1 and CDR2 sequences are SQVTM and ANQGSEA. Trimming pared 4 bases from V and 5 bases from J, leaving 11 bases between. The CDR3 consists of 12 residues. The CDR3 region has the DNA TGCAGCGTTGCCCGGCAAGCGGAGACCCAGTACTTC. This gives the protein CSVARQAETQYF.

The CDR3 spells CAWSVQDPAGDSYNEQFF. The CDR3 DNA reads as TGTGCCTGGAGTGTCCAAGACCCAGCGGGGGACTCCTACAATGAGCAGTTCTTC. This sequence joins TRBV30 and TRBJ2-1; TRBD2 aligns across 8 bases. In germline, CDR1 is GTSNPN, CDR2 SVGIG (reference sequence). The CDR3 runs to 18 residues. The V gene end was trimmed by 0 bases and the J gene end by 0 bases; junction bases not matched to a gene: 10.

This clone has only a few counts. CDR3 sequence (DNA): TGTGCCAGCAGGCCGGGACTAGGTCCAGATACGCAGTATTTT. The encoded protein is CASRPGLGPDTQYF. The rearrangement uses TRBV6-5 and TRBJ2-3; 8 nucleotides match TRBD2. Germline CDR1 MNHEY, CDR2 SVGAGI. The CDR3 is made up of 14 amino acids. The ends lost 6 bases at V and 4 bases at J; junction bases unmatched: 6.

This clone appeared a few times. As the CDR3 is not closed by the conserved phenylalanine or tryptophan, this likely results from a read error. CDR3 in amino acids: CAWSGVSAQGWTEAFV. DNA for the CDR3: TGTGCCTGGAGTGGGGTTTCAGCCCAGGGGTGGACTGAAGCTTTCGTT. The chain couples TRBV30 to TRBJ1-1; D may be TRBD1 (6 bases). The V gene lost 1 base and the J gene lost 5 bases, with 20 bases spanning the gap. The germline V gene encodes CDR1 GTSNPN and CDR2 SVGIG (reference sequence). The CDR3 has 16 residues.

The V gene is TRBV19, the J gene TRBJ1-2; 8 bases are shared with TRBD1. V trimming: 10 bases; J trimming: 7 bases; junction bases outside the gene matches: 11. CDR1 is LNHDA and CDR2 is SQIVND in the germline V gene (reference sequence). This CDR3 has 13 amino acids. CDR3 DNA sequence: TGTGCCACCAGAGGCAGGGGGCTGGGTGGCTACACCTTC. Its protein product is CATRGRGLGGYTF. Filled out from reference TRBV19 and TRBJ1-2, the complete variable domain reads DGGITQSPKYLFRKEGQNVTLSCEQNLNHDAMYWYRQDPGQGLRLIYYSQIVNDFQKGDIAEGYSVSREKKESFPLTVTSAQKNPTAFYLCATRGRGLGGYTFGSGTRLTVV.

The rearrangement joins TRBV6-5 to TRBJ2-5; 9 bases match TRBD2. This CDR3 comprises 13 residues. The J segment lost 5 bases and the V segment lost 6 bases, leaving 4 bases of the junction unmatched. Germline values: CDR1 MNHEY, CDR2 SVGAGI. The CDR3 nucleotides read TGTGCCAGCAGAGGCGGGGGGGCGGAGACCCAGTACTTC. It is translated as CASRGGGAETQYF.

This clone was counted only a few times. The rearrangement joins TRBV19 to TRBJ2-5, with D perhaps TRBD2 (5 bases). Trimming cost V 2 bases and J 2 bases, with 15 bases left between them. Germline lookup yields CDR1 LNHDA and CDR2 SQIVND (reference sequence). This CDR3 comprises 16 residues. The CDR3 DNA follows: TGTGCCAGTAGTATACAAACTGGCGGAGGACAAGAGACCCAGTACTTC. Translated: CASSIQTGGGQETQYF.

V usage is TRBV5-1 and J usage is TRBJ2-5; D remains ambiguous. This CDR3 contains 16 residues. The germline V gene has CDR1 SGHRS and CDR2 YFSETQ. The germline V and J ends were trimmed by 4 bases and 2 bases, with 18 bases remaining between them. The CDR3 DNA sequence: TGCGCCAGCAGCCGACCCCAAGAAACTATGCAAGAGACCCAGTACTTC. The encoded protein is CASSRPQETMQETQYF.

The V call is TRBV10-1, the J call TRBJ2-3, with 7 bases identical to TRBD1. Germline lookup yields CDR1 WNHNN and CDR2 SYGVQD (reference sequence). V lost 6 bases, J lost 2 bases, and 5 bases stayed unmatched. CDR3 length equals 14 residues. The CDR3 DNA follows: TGCGCCAGCAGCAACAGGGGTGCCACAGATACGCAGTATTTT. It is translated as CASSNRGATDTQYF.

V and J are TRBV27 and TRBJ2-7, with D uncertain. This CDR3 region has 16 residues. Germline CDR1 reads MNHEY; CDR2 reads SMNVEV (reference sequence). The V end was cut by 5 bases, the J end by 7 bases, with 24 bases between. CDR3 bases: TGTGCCAGCAGTACAAAGGATCCAGGAAAGAATGAGGAGCAGTACTTC. Translating it yields CASSTKDPGKNEEQYF.

The chain couples TRBV4-3 to TRBJ2-1, with 7 bases lining up with TRBD2. CDR1 and CDR2 (germline): LGHNA, YSLEER. V gave up 4 bases and J gave up 5 bases; unmatched junction bases: 11. The CDR3 totals 16 residues. The CDR3 spells CASSPHRTSMNNEQFF. The CDR3 DNA follows: TGCGCCAGCAGCCCCCACCGGACTAGTATGAACAATGAGCAGTTCTTC.

The genes are TRBV5-8 and TRBJ2-7; D is possibly TRBD2 (6 bases). CDR3 length equals 14 residues. V lost 0 bases and J 3 bases, leaving 10 bases between the germline ends. The germline V gene has CDR1 SGHTS and CDR2 YDEGEE. CDR3 sequence: CASSLVGGYYEQYF. DNA of the CDR3: TGTGCCAGCAGCTTGGTCGGGGGATACTACGAGCAGTACTTC.

The genes are TRBV30 and TRBJ2-3; D is unclear. Germline loops: CDR1 GTSNPN, CDR2 SVGIG (reference sequence). The ends were cut back, 2 bases at V and 0 bases at J, with 9 bases in the middle. The CDR3 runs to 14 residues. The CDR3 coding sequence is TGTGCCTGGAGTCTCGTGCGGAGCACAGATACGCAGTATTTT. Translation gives CAWSLVRSTDTQYF.

This sequence joins TRBV2 and TRBJ1-2; D possibly corresponds to TRBD1 (6 bases). Germline lookup yields CDR1 SNHLY and CDR2 FYNNEI. V lost 0 bases to trimming and J lost 6 bases, with 17 bases between them. The CDR3 runs to 16 residues. The CDR3 is CASSEAAGGRGDGYTF. The CDR3 DNA follows: TGTGCCAGCAGTGAAGCCGCTGGAGGGAGGGGGGATGGCTACACCTTC.

The gene calls are TRBV28 and TRBJ2-7; 8 bases agree with TRBD1. The CDR3 contains 14 residues. V shed 3 bases and J 6 bases; nucleotides not matched to a gene: 7. CDR1 is MDHEN and CDR2 is SYDVKM in the germline V gene. The CDR3 sequence is CASSLGDRGAEQYF. The CDR3 region has the DNA TGTGCCAGCAGTTTGGGTGACAGGGGCGCCGAGCAGTACTTC.

Points on this clone: The junction and the germline gene differ at one end; a read error may be behind it. The chain joins TRBV6-5 to TRBJ2-7; tentatively, D is TRBD1 (5 bases). Germline assignment: CDR1 MNHEY and CDR2 SVGAGI. CDR3 length: 14 residues. The CDR3 coding sequence is TGTGCCAGCAGCCAGGGAAGGTTTTTGTACGAGCAGTGCTTC. Encoded protein: CASSQGRFLYEQCF.

This rearrangement joins TRBV6-5 to TRBJ2-5; TRBD1 might be the D (6 bases). With 7 bases removed from V and 6 bases from J, the gap between germline ends came to 12 bases. This CDR3 spans 12 amino acids. Germline CDR1 MNHEY, CDR2 SVGAGI. The CDR3 nucleotides are TGTGCCAGCAAAAGGGGGATTCAGACCCAGTACTTC. This translates into CASKRGIQTQYF.

The chain links TRBV7-2 to TRBJ1-2; 7 bases line up with TRBD1. V gave up 5 bases and J gave up 8 bases; unmatched junction bases: 14. Germline loops: CDR1 SGHTA, CDR2 FQGNSA. The CDR3 has 15 amino acids. CDR3 region: CASSASTGNKRGYTF. Here the CDR3 DNA reads TGTGCCAGCAGCGCCTCGACAGGGAACAAGCGGGGCTACACCTTC.

As to this clone: At the DNA level, this CDR3 is encoded by other sequences in the same sample as well. V gene TRBV7-9 combines with J gene TRBJ1-1; D is unclear. This CDR3 spans 14 amino acids. V lost 0 bases and J lost 8, with 13 bases in between. CDR1 is SEHNR and CDR2 is FQNEAQ in the germline V gene (reference sequence). DNA of the CDR3: TGTGCCAGCAGCTTAGCGGAGGCCCACCTAGAAGCTTTCTTT. This gives the protein CASSLAEAHLEAFF. The whole variable domain, remainder taken from reference TRBV7-9 and TRBJ1-1, is DTGVSQNPRHKITKRGQNVTFRCDPISEHNRLYWYRQTLGQGPEFLTYFQNEAQLEKSRLLSDRFSAERPKGSFSTLEIQRTEQGDSAMYLCASSLAEAHLEAFFGQGTRLTVV.

The chain employs TRBV29-1 and TRBJ2-4; D might be TRBD2 (6 bases). Germline V gene sequence: CDR1 SQVTM, CDR2 ANQGSEA. This CDR3 spans 13 amino acids. Deletions cut 8 bases from V and 8 bases from J, with 19 bases between. CDR3 loop: CSSKNTGGDIQYF. DNA of the CDR3: TGCAGCTCAAAAAACACTGGAGGGGACATTCAGTACTTC.

This chain uses TRBV5-4 with TRBJ1-2, with TRBD1 identical over 7 bases. This CDR3 comprises 12 residues. V was clipped by 3 bases and J by 9 bases; unmatched bases: 5. CDR1 and CDR2 (germline): SGHNT, YYREEE (reference sequence). The CDR3 DNA sequence: TGTGCCAGCAGCTACGACAGGGAGAGCTACACCTTC. Protein: CASSYDRESYTF.

The rearrangement joins TRBV7-8 to TRBJ2-1; the match to TRBD2 covers 10 bases. This CDR3 contains 15 residues. Germline CDR1 and CDR2: SGHVS and FQNEAQ. J gave up 2 bases and V 5 bases, and 3 bases lay outside the gene matches. CDR3 region: CASSPSGGAYNEQFF. The CDR3 DNA sequence: TGTGCCAGCAGCCCCAGCGGGGGGGCCTACAATGAGCAGTTCTTC.